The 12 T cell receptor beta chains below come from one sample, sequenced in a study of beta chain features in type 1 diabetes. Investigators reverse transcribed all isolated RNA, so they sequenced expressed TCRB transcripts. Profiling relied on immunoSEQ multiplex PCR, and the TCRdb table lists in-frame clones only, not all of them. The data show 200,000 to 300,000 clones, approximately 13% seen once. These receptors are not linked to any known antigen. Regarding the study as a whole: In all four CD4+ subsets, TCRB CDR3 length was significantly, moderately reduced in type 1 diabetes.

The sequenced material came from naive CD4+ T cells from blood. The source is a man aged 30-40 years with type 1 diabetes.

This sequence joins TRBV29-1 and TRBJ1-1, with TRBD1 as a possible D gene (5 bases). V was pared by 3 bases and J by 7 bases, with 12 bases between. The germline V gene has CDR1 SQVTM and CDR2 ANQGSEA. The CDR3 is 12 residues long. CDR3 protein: CSVDGGDGEAFF. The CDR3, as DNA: TGCAGCGTTGATGGGGGGGACGGTGAAGCTTTCTTT.

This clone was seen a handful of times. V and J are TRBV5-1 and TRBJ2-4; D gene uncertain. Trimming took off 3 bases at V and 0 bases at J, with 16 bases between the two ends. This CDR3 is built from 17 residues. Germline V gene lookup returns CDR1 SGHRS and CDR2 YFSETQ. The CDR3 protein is CASSSHGGELAKNIQYF. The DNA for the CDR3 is TGCGCCAGCAGCTCCCATGGCGGAGAACTAGCCAAAAACATTCAGTACTTC.

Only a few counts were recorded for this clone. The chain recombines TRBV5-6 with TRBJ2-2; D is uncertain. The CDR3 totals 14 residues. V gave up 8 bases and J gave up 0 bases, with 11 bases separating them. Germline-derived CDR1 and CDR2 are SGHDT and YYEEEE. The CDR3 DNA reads TGTGCCAGTCTGGGCCGGTCGAACACCGGGGAGCTGTTTTTT. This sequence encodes CASLGRSNTGELFF.

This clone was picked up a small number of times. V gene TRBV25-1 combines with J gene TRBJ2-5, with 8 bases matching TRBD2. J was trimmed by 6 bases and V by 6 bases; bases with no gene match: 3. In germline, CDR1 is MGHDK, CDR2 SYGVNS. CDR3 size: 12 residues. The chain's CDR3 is CASRRGEKTQYF. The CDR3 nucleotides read TGTGCCAGCAGGCGGGGGGAAAAGACCCAGTACTTC.

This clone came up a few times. The DNA for the CDR3 is TGTGCCACCAGCAGAGTTACAGGGCATGGCTACACCTTC. Translation: CATSRVTGHGYTF. The chain carries TRBV15 and TRBJ1-2; tentatively, D is TRBD1 (6 bases). The CDR3 is 13 residues long. Trimming pared 1 base from V and 6 bases from J, leaving 9 bases between. Germline assignment: CDR1 LNHNV and CDR2 YYDKDF (reference sequence).

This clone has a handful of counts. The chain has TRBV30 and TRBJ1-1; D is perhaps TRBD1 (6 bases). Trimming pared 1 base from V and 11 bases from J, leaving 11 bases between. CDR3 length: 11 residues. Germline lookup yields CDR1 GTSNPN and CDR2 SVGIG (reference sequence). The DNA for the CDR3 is TGTGCCTGGAGTGCGGGACATTGGGCTTTCTTT. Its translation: CAWSAGHWAFF.

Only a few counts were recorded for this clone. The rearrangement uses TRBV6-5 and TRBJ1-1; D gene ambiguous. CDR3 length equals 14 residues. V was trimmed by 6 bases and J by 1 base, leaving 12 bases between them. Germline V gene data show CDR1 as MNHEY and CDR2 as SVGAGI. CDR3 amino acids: CASSAEAANTEAFF. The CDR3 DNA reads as TGTGCCAGCAGCGCCGAGGCAGCGAACACTGAAGCTTTCTTT.

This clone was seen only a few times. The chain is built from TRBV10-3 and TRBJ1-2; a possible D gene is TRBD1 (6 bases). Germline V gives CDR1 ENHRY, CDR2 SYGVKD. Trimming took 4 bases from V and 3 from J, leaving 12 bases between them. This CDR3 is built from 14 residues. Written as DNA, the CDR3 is TGTGCCATCAGTGTCGGGGGGCCGGACTATGGCTACACCTTC. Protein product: CAISVGGPDYGYTF.

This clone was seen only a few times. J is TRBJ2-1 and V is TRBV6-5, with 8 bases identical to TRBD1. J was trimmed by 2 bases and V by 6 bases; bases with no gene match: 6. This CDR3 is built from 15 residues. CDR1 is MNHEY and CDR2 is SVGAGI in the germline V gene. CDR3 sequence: CASSRDRPTYNEQFF. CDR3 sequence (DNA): TGTGCCAGCAGCCGGGACAGGCCCACCTACAATGAGCAGTTCTTC.

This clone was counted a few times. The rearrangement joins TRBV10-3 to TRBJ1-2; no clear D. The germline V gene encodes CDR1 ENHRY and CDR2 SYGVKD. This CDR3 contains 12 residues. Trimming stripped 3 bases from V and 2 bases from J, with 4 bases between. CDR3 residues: CAISDRNYGYTF. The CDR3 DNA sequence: TGTGCCATCAGTGACAGAAACTATGGCTACACCTTC.

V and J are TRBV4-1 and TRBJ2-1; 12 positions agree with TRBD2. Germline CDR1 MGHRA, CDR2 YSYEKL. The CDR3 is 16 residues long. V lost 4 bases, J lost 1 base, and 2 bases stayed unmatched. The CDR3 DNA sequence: TGCGCCAGCAGCCGCCTAGCGGGAGGGTCCTACAATGAGCAGTTCTTC. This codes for CASSRLAGGSYNEQFF.

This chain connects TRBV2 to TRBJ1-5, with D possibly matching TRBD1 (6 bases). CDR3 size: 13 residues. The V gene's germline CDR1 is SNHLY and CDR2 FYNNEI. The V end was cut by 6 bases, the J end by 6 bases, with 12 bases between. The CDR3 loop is CASRGTFGQPQHF. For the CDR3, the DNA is TGTGCCAGCAGGGGGACATTCGGTCAGCCCCAGCATTTT.